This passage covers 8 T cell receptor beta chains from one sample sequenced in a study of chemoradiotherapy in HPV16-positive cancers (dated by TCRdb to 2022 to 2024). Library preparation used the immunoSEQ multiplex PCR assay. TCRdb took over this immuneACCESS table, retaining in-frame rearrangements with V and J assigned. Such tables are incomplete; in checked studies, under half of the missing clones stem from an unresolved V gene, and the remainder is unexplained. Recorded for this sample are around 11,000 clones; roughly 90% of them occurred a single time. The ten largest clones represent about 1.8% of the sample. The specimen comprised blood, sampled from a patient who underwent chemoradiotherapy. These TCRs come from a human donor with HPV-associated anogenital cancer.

Written as DNA, the CDR3 is TGTGCCAGCAGTGACGGTGGCAGTCACTACGAGCAGTACTTC. Its translation is CASSDGGSHYEQYF. J is TRBJ2-7 and V is TRBV25-1; D is undetermined. The germline V and J ends were trimmed by 3 bases and 3 bases, with 12 bases remaining between them. Germline V gives CDR1 MGHDK, CDR2 SYGVNS. The CDR3 has 14 amino acids.

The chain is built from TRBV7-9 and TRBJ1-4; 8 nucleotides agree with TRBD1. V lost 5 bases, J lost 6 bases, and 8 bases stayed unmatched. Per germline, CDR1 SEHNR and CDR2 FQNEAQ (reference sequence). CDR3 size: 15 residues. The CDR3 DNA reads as TGTGCCAGCAGCCCTTACAGGGGGGGGGATGAAAAACTGTTTTTT. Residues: CASSPYRGGDEKLFF. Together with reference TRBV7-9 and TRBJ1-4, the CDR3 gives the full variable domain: DTGVSQNPRHKITKRGQNVTFRCDPISEHNRLYWYRQTLGQGPEFLTYFQNEAQLEKSRLLSDRFSAERPKGSFSTLEIQRTEQGDSAMYLCASSPYRGGDEKLFFGSGTQLSVL.

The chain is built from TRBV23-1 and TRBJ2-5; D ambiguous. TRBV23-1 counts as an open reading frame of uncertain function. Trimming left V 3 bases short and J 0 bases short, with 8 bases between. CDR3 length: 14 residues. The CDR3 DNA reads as TGCGCCAGCAGTCAGTGGGTAAACCAAGAGACCCAGTACTTC. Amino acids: CASSQWVNQETQYF.

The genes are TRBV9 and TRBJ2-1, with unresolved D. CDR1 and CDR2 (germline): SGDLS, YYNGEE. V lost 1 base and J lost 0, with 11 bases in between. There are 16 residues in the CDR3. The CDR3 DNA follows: TGTGCCAGCAGCGTAAACCCAACCAGCTCCTACAATGAGCAGTTCTTC. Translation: CASSVNPTSSYNEQFF.

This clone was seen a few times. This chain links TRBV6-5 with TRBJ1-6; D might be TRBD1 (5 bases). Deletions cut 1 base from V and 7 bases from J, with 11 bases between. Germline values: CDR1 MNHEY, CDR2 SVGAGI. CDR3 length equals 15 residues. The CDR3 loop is CASSYYGTVNSPLHF. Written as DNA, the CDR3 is TGTGCCAGCAGTTACTATGGGACCGTAAATTCACCCCTCCACTTT.

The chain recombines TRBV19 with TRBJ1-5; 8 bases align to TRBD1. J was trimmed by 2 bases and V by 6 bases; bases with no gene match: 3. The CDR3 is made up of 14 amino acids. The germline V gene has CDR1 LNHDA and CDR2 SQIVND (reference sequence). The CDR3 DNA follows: TGTGCCAGTAGCACGACAGGGGGCAATCAGCCCCAGCATTTT. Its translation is CASSTTGGNQPQHF.

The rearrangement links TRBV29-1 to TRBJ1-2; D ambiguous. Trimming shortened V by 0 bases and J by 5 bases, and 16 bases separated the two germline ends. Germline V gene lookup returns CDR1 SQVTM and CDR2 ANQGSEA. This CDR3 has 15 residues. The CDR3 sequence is CSVEDSSSGLYGYTF. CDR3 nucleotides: TGCAGCGTTGAAGACTCCAGTTCAGGACTTTATGGCTACACCTTC.

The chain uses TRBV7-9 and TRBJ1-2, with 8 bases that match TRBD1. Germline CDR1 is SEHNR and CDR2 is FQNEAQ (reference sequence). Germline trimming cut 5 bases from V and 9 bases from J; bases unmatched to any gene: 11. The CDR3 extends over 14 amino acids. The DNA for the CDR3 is TGTGCCAGCAGCCCCCGGACAGGGCCGGGGAGCTACACCTTC. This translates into CASSPRTGPGSYTF.